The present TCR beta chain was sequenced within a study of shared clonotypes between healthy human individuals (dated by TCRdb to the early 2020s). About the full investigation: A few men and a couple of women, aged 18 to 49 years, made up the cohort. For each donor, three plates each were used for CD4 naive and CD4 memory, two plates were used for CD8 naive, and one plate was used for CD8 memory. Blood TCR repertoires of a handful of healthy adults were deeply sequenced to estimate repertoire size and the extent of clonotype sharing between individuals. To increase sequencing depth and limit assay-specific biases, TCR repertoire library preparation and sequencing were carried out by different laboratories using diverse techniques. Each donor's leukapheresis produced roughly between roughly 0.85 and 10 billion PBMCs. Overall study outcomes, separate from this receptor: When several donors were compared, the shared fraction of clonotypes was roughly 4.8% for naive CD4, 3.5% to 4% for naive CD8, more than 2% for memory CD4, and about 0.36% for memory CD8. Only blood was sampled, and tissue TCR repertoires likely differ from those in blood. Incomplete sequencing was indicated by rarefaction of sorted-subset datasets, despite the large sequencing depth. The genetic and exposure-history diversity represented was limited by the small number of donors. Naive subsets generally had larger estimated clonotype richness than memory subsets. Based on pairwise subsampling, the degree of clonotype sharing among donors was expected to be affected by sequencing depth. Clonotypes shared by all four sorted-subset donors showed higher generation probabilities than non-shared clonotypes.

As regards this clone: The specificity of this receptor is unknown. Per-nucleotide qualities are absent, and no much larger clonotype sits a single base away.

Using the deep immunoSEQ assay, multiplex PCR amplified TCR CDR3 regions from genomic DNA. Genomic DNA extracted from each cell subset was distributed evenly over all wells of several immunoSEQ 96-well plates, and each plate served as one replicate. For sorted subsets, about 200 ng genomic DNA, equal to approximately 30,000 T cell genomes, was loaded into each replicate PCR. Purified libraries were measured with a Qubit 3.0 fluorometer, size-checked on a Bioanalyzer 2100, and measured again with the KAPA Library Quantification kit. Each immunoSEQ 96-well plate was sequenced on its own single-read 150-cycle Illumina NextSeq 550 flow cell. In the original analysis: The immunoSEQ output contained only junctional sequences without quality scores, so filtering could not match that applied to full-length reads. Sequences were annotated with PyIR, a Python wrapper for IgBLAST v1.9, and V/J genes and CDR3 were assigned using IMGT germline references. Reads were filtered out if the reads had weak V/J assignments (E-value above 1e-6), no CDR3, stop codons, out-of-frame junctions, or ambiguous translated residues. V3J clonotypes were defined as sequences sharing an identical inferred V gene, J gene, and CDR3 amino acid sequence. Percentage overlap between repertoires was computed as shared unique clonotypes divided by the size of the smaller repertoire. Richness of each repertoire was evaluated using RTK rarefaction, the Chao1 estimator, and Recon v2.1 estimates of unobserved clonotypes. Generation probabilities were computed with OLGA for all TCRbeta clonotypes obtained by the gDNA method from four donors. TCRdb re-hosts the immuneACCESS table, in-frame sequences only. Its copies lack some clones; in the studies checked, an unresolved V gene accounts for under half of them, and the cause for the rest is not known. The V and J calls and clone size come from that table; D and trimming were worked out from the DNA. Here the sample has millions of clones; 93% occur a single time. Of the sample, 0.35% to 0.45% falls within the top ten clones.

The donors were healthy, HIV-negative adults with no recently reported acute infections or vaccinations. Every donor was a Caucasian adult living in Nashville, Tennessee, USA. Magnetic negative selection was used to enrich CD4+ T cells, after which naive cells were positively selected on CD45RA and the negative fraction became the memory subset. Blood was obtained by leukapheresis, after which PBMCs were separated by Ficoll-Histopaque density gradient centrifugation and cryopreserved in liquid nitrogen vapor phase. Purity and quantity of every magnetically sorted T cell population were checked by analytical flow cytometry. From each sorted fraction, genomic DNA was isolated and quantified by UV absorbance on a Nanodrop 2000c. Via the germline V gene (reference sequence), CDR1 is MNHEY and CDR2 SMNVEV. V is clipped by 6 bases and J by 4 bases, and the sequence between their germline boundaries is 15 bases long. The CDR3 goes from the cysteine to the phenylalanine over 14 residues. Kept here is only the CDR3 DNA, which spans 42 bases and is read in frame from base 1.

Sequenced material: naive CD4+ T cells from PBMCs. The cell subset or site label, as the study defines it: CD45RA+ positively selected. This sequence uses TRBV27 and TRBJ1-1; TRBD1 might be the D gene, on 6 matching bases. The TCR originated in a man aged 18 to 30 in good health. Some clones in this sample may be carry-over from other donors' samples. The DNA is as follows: TGTGCCAGCAGGTGGAGGGGGACGGGCACTGAAGCTTTCTTT. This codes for CASRWRGTGTEAFF.